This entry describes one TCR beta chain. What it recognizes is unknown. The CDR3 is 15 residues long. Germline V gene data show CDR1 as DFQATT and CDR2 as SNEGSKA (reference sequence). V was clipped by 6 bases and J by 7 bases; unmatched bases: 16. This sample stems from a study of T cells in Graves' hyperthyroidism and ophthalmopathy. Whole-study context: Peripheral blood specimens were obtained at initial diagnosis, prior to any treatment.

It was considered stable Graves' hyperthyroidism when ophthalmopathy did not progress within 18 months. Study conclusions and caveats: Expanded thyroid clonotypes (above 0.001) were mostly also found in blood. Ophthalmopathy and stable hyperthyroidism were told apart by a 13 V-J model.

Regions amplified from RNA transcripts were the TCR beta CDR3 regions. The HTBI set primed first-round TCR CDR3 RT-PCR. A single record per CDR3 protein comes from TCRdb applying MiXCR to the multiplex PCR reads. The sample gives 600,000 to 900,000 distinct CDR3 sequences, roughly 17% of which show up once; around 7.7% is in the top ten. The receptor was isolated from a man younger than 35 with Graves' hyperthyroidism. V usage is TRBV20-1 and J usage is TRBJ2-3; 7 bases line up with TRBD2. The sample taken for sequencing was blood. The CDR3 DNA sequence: TGCAGTGCCACCGCCCGCGGGAGTAGCACCTATACGCAGTATTTT. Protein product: CSATARGSSTYTQYF.